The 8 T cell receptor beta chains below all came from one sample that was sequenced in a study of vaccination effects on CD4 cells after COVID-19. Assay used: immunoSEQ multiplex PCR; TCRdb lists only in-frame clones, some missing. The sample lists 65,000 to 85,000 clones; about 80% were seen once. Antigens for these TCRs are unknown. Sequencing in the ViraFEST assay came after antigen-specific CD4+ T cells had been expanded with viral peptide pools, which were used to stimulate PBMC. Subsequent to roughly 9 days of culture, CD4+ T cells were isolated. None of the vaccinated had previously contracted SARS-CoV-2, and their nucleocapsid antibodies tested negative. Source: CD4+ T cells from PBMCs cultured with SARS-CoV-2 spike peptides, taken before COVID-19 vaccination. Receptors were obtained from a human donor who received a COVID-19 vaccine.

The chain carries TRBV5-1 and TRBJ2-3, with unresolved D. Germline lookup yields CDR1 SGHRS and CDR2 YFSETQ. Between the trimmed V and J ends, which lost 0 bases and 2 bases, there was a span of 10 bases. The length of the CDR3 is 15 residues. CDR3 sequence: CASSLDTQSTDTQYF. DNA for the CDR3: TGCGCCAGCAGCTTGGACACCCAATCCACAGATACGCAGTATTTT.

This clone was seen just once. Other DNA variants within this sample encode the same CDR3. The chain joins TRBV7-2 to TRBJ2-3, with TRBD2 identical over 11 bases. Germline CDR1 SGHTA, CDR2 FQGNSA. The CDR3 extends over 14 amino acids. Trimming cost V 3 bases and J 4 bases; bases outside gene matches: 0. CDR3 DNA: TGTGCCAGCAGCTTTAGCGGGGGGGCAGATACGCAGTATTTT. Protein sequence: CASSFSGGADTQYF.

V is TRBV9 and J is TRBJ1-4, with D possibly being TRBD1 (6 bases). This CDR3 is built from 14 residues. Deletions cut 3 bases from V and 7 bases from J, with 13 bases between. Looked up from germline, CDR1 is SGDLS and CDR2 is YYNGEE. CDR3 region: CASSASQGREKLFF. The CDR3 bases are TGTGCCAGCAGCGCCTCACAGGGACGTGAAAAACTGTTTTTT.

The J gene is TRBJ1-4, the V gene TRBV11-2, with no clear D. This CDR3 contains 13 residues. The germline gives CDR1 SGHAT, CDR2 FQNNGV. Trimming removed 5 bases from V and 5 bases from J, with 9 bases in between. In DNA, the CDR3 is TGTGCCAGCAGCGTTGGGATCAATGAAAAACTGTTTTTT. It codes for CASSVGINEKLFF.

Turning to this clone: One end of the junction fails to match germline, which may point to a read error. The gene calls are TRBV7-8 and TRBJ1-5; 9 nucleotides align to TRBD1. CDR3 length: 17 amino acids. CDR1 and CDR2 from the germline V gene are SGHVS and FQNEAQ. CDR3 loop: CASSLVPQTGGKQPQHF. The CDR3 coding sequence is TGTGCCAGCAGCTTAGTTCCTCAAACAGGGGGCAAGCAGCCCCAGCATTTT.

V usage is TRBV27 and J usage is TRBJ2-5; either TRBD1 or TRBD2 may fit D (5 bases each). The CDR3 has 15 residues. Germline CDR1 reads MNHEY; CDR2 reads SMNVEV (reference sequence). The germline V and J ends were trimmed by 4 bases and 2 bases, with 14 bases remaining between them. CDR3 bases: TGTGCCAGCAGTTCCTCGAGGGGATGGCAAGAGACCCAGTACTTC. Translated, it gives CASSSSRGWQETQYF.

CDR3 in amino acids: CASSLGGGPPYEQYV. CDR3 nucleotide sequence: TGTGCCAGCAGCCTAGGGGGGGGTCCCCCCTACGAGCAGTACGTC. V and J are TRBV7-2 and TRBJ2-7, with a tentative D call TRBD2 (7 bases). V gave up 5 bases and J gave up 2 bases, with 16 bases separating them. In germline, CDR1 is SGHTA, CDR2 FQGNSA. The length of the CDR3 is 15 residues.

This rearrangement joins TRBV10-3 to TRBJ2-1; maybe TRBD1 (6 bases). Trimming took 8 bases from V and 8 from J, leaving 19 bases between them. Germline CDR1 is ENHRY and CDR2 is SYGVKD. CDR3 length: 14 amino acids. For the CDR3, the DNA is TGTGCCATCGGGCGACAGGCAGCAGGTGATGAGCAGTTCTTC. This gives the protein CAIGRQAAGDEQFF.